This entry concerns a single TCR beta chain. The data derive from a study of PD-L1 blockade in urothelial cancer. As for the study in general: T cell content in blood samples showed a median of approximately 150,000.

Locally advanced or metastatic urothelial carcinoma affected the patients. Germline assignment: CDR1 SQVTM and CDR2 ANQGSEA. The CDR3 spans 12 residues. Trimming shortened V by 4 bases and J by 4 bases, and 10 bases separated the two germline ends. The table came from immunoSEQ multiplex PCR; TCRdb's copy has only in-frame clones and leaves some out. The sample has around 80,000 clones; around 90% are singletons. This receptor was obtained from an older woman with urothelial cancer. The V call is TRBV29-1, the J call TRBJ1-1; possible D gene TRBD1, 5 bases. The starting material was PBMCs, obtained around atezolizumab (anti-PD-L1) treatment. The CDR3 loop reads CSVVRGGTEAFF. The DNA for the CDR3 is TGCAGCGTTGTCCGGGGGGGCACTGAAGCTTTCTTT.